This T cell receptor (beta chain) was captured by sequencing in a study of blood T cell repertoires in COVID-19. As for the study in general: COVID-19 samples, acute and convalescent, were from the United States, Italy and Spain. T cells, B-cell-depleted T cells, or PBMCs provided the cDNA or gDNA that served as material.

CDR3 length: 15 residues. V lost 7 bases and J lost 7, with 17 bases in between. Germline values: CDR1 SGHTA, CDR2 FQGNSA. Original methodology: Counts of nucleated cells, estimated from reference gene primer amplification, were obtained. Sequenced by immunoSEQ multiplex PCR; TCRdb stores in-frame clones only, minus some. The V and J calls and clone size are taken from that table; D and trimming were inferred from the DNA. The profile covers about 110,000 clones, with around 79% appearing a single time and approximately 16% taken by the ten largest. This clonotype originated in a woman aged 80 or older with active or convalescent COVID-19. The chain links TRBV7-2 to TRBJ1-6; a possible D gene is TRBD1 (6 bases). The sequenced sample consisted of peripheral blood. The CDR3 nucleotides are TGTGCCAGCACCAATGAGGGGGTATACAATTCACCCCTCCACTTT. It yields the protein CASTNEGVYNSPLHF.